This is a list of T cell receptor beta chains from one sample in a study of T cell changes during pregnancy in multiple sclerosis. Some clones are missing from TCRdb's copy, which holds only in-frame ones; the method was immunoSEQ multiplex PCR. Of under 110,000 clones listed, under 95% are singletons. Specimen: peripheral blood, collected after pregnancy. Source of these receptors: a female donor with multiple sclerosis, enrolled in a pregnancy study. The CDR3 runs from the conserved cysteine through the conserved F or W. The order of the fields is V gene, J gene, D gene, clone size, CDR3 protein, CDR3 DNA. The D gene is left open where the match is weak. Not every row has a clone size; where given, it reads once, few, many or a size class.

TRBV19	TRBJ1-3	.	once	CASILTGTGNTIYF	TGTGCCAGTATCCTTACAGGGACTGGAAACACCATATATTTT
TRBV9	TRBJ1-2	TRBD1	.	CASSTRTGRGLDYGYTF	TGTGCCAGCAGCACAAGGACAGGGCGAGGTTTAGACTATGGCTACACCTTC
TRBV30	TRBJ2-1	TRBD2	.	CAWGGRRDEQFF	TGTGCCTGGGGCGGGAGAAGGGATGAGCAGTTCTTC
TRBV5-6	TRBJ2-7	.	.	CASSRQRNTYEQYF	TGTGCCAGCAGCAGACAGAGAAACACCTACGAGCAGTACTTC
TRBV2	TRBJ1-4	.	.	CASSGTRTNEKLFF	TGTGCCAGCAGTGGAACACGTACTAATGAAAAACTGTTTTTT
TRBV14	TRBJ1-2	TRBD1	once	CASSLSPGTGVGYGYTF	TGTGCCAGCAGCCTTAGTCCCGGGACAGGGGTTGGATATGGCTACACCTTC
TRBV30	TRBJ1-1	.	.	CAWRGPTRGNEAFF	TGTGCCTGGAGGGGTCCTACTCGGGGGAATGAAGCTTTCTTT
TRBV7-2	TRBJ1-1	.	.	CASSLGQVHTEAFF	TGTGCCAGCAGCTTAGGACAGGTGCACACTGAAGCTTTCTTT
TRBV5-1	TRBJ2-2	TRBD2	once	CASSLDKRGNTGELFF	TGCGCCAGCAGCTTGGATAAGCGGGGCAACACCGGGGAGCTGTTTTTT
TRBV5-1	TRBJ2-3	.	.	CASRLDSSSTDTQYF	TGCGCCAGCAGATTGGACTCCTCTAGCACAGATACGCAGTATTTT
TRBV2	TRBJ1-4	.	.	CATGVGGELFF	TGTGCCACTGGGGTGGGCGGGGAACTGTTTTTT
TRBV6-5	TRBJ1-4	.	.	CASSWGSDEKLFF	TGTGCCAGCAGTTGGGGCAGCGACGAAAAACTGTTTTTT
TRBV5-1	TRBJ1-6	.	.	CASTLAVENSPLHF	TGCGCCAGCACCCTCGCGGTAGAGAATTCACCCCTCCACTTT
TRBV7-3	TRBJ2-2	TRBD1	.	CASSLAGTVNTGELFF	TGTGCCAGCAGCTTAGCAGGGACAGTAAACACCGGGGAGCTGTTTTTT
TRBV4-1	TRBJ1-6	.	.	CASSQDGQMNSPLHF	TGCGCCAGCAGCCAAGACGGACAGATGAATTCACCCCTCCACTTT
TRBV5-1	TRBJ2-2	.	.	CASSFGTNTGELFF	TGCGCCAGCAGCTTCGGGACGAACACCGGGGAGCTGTTTTTT
TRBV6-1	TRBJ1-3	.	.	CASSPNRSGNTIYF	TGTGCCAGCTCCCCAAACAGGTCTGGAAACACCATATATTTT
TRBV5-6	TRBJ1-5	TRBD1	once	CASSLGTGRLPNQPQHF	TGTGCCAGCAGCCTCGGGACAGGACGCCTCCCCAATCAGCCCCAGCATTTT
TRBV27	TRBJ1-5	.	.	CASSPPGGNQPQHF	TGTGCCAGCAGTCCGCCCGGGGGCAATCAGCCCCAGCATTTT
TRBV10-3	TRBJ2-1	TRBD2	.	CAISVGLAGGKSSYNEQFF	TGTGCCATCAGTGTAGGACTAGCGGGAGGCAAGTCCTCCTACAATGAGCAGTTCTTC
TRBV19	TRBJ1-1	TRBD1	once	CASILQGGTEAFF	TGTGCCAGTATCTTACAGGGGGGGACTGAAGCTTTCTTT
TRBV7-9	TRBJ2-1	TRBD2	once	CASSQLAQDNEQFF	TGTGCCAGCAGCCAACTAGCGCAGGACAATGAGCAGTTCTTC
TRBV27	TRBJ2-7	.	once	CASSFGRAGTYEQYF	TGTGCCAGCAGTTTCGGTAGGGCGGGAACCTACGAGCAGTACTTC
TRBV5-1	TRBJ2-3	.	once	CASSGGLVTDTQYF	TGCGCCAGCAGCGGAGGGCTGGTAACAGATACGCAGTATTTT
TRBV2	TRBJ1-6	TRBD1	.	CASKAGGMNSPLHF	TGTGCCAGCAAGGCAGGGGGCATGAATTCACCCCTCCACTTT
TRBV7-9	TRBJ1-1	.	.	CASSSPADMNTEAFF	TGTGCCAGCAGCTCCCCTGCAGACATGAACACTGAAGCTTTCTTT
TRBV19	TRBJ2-1	TRBD2	.	CASRRAGGSGEQFF	TGTGCCAGTAGGAGGGCGGGAGGAAGCGGTGAGCAGTTCTTC
TRBV9	TRBJ2-1	TRBD2	.	CASSLRLAGVGEQFF	TGTGCCAGCAGCCTTCGACTAGCGGGAGTGGGTGAGCAGTTCTTC
TRBV19	TRBJ1-1	.	.	CASSSYTGFGNTEAFF	TGTGCCAGTAGTAGCTATACAGGGTTTGGGAACACTGAAGCTTTCTTT
TRBV6-1	TRBJ1-5	TRBD1	few	CASSGDRGNQPQHF	TGTGCCAGCAGTGGCGACAGGGGAAATCAGCCCCAGCATTTT
TRBV10-1	TRBJ2-3	TRBD1	.	CASSGQGRDTQYF	TGCGCCAGCAGTGGACAGGGCAGAGATACGCAGTATTTT
TRBV5-4	TRBJ1-2	.	.	CASSFGGEYYGYTF	TGTGCCAGCAGCTTCGGGGGGGAATACTATGGCTACACCTTC
TRBV7-2	TRBJ2-2	TRBD2	few	CASSSSLGGTGELFF	TGTGCCAGCAGCTCGTCCCTGGGGGGGACCGGGGAGCTGTTTTTT
TRBV18	TRBJ1-1	.	.	CASSGNRALNPEAFF	TGTGCCAGCTCAGGGAACAGGGCCCTAAACCCTGAAGCTTTCTTT
TRBV19	TRBJ1-2	TRBD1	.	CASSIGTDYGYTF	TGTGCCAGTAGTATCGGGACAGACTATGGCTACACCTTC
TRBV28	TRBJ1-1	.	.	CAGLGRDYTEAFF	TGTGCCGGTTTGGGGCGAGATTACACTGAAGCTTTCTTT
TRBV6-1	TRBJ1-5	.	.	CASSGSGLIGGPQHF	TGTGCCAGCAGTGGTTCAGGCCTAATTGGTGGGCCCCAGCATTTT
TRBV30	TRBJ1-3	.	.	CACLTGGSGNTIYF	TGTGCCTGCCTCACGGGGGGATCTGGAAACACCATATATTTT
TRBV30	TRBJ1-5	TRBD1	few	CAWSRGLGQPQHF	TGTGCCTGGAGTAGGGGGCTGGGGCAGCCCCAGCATTTT
TRBV7-8	TRBJ2-1	.	.	CASSLARLGPEQFF	TGTGCCAGCAGCTTAGCCAGGCTTGGGCCGGAGCAGTTCTTC
TRBV9	TRBJ2-1	.	once	CASSYRAGSYNEQFF	TGTGCCAGCAGCTACAGGGCGGGCTCCTACAATGAGCAGTTCTTC
TRBV21-1	TRBJ2-3	.	.	CASSKRDLAATDTQYF	TGTGCCAGCAGCAAACGGGACCTAGCGGCCACAGATACGCAGTATTTT
TRBV18	TRBJ2-7	TRBD1	once	CASSPQGQAYEQYF	TGTGCCAGCTCACCACAGGGACAGGCCTACGAGCAGTACTTC
TRBV19	TRBJ1-1	TRBD1	.	CASSASGQETEAFF	TGTGCCAGTAGTGCCTCGGGACAGGAGACTGAAGCTTTCTTT
TRBV28	TRBJ2-7	.	.	CASTPAEEYEQYF	TGTGCCAGCACCCCGGCAGAGGAATACGAGCAGTACTTC
TRBV6-5	TRBJ2-1	TRBD1	.	CASSDDRVSNNEQFF	TGTGCCAGCAGCGACGACAGGGTTTCGAACAATGAGCAGTTCTTC
TRBV6-1	TRBJ1-5	.	.	CASSDRSNQPQHF	TGTGCCAGCAGTGACAGGTCAAATCAGCCCCAGCATTTT
TRBV7-9	TRBJ2-1	TRBD2	few	CASSRLTSGNEQFF	TGTGCCAGCAGCCGACTTACTAGCGGCAATGAGCAGTTCTTC